These T cell receptor beta chains were read from a single sample in a study of identical twins. TCRdb used MiXCR to reprocess the 5' RACE reads, holding one entry per CDR3 protein. The repertoire has 300,000 to 400,000 distinct CDR3 sequences, more than 9% of them found once; the top ten carry roughly 7.8%. These same records also appear under a second study, on yellow fever vaccine responses in identical twins.

What was sequenced was CD8+ T cells sorted from blood. These receptors all stem from a woman under 30 in good health. Each CDR3 is given with its conserved first and last residue. The order of the fields is clone size, V gene, D gene, J gene, CDR3 DNA, CDR3 protein. A D gene is named only where the DNA matches it firmly. Not every row has a clone size; where given, it reads once, few, many or a size class.

>NA|TRBV7-9|NA|TRBJ2-1
TGTGCCAGCAGCTTCGACTTAGTTCGAGCCGGGGGTGAGCAGTTCTTC
CASSFDLVRAGGEQFF
>few|TRBV6-5|NA|TRBJ1-5
TGTGCCAGCAGTTACCTAACAGGTACCAATCAGCCCCAGCATTTT
CASSYLTGTNQPQHF
>NA|TRBV27|NA|TRBJ2-2
TGTGCCAGCAGTTTAGTGTCAGGGAGGCCGAACACCGGGGAGCTGTTTTTT
CASSLVSGRPNTGELFF
>few|TRBV12-3/TRBV12-4|NA|TRBJ2-3
TGTGCCAGCAGTTCCCCCCAGGGGACAGATACGCAGTATTTT
CASSSPQGTDTQYF
>NA|TRBV15|NA|TRBJ2-7
TGTGCCACCAGCAACTCCCAGGGGCCCAGCTACGAGCAGTACTTC
CATSNSQGPSYEQYF
>NA|TRBV4-1|NA|TRBJ1-1
TGCGCCAGCAGCCAAGAGCGGGTAGGGACTGAAGCTTTCTTT
CASSQERVGTEAFF
>few|TRBV25-1|TRBD1|TRBJ1-4
TGTGCCAGCAGTGAACCGTACCGGGACAGGGACGAAAAACTGTTTTTT
CASSEPYRDRDEKLFF
>few|TRBV4-1|TRBD2|TRBJ2-2
TGCGCCAGCAGCCAGGGACTAGCGGGGGGAAGCGCGAACACCGGGGAGCTGTTTTTT
CASSQGLAGGSANTGELFF
>many|TRBV20-1|TRBD2|TRBJ2-3
TGCAGTGCTAGAGATCGGGGGGCAGATACGCAGTATTTT
CSARDRGADTQYF
>NA|TRBV29-1|NA|TRBJ2-7
TGCAGCGTTGAAGATCGGCGTAGGGGCGAGCAGTACTTC
CSVEDRRRGEQYF
>NA|TRBV7-8|NA|TRBJ2-7
TGTGCCAGCAGCTTAAATCGGGGAACCTACGAGCAGTACTTC
CASSLNRGTYEQYF
>few|TRBV11-2|NA|TRBJ2-1
TGTGCCAGCAGCTTGCCAACTGGCTACAATGAGCAGTTCTTC
CASSLPTGYNEQFF
>NA|TRBV4-1|TRBD2|TRBJ2-1
TGCGCCAGCAGCCAACCCTATGGGACTAGCGGGGTCTACAATGAGCAGTTCTTC
CASSQPYGTSGVYNEQFF
>NA|TRBV5-1|NA|TRBJ2-1
TGCGCCAGCAGTTCGGGGCCTTCGGGCAATGAGCAGTTCTTC
CASSSGPSGNEQFF
>NA|TRBV7-9|TRBD2|TRBJ2-1
TGTGCCAGCAGCTTAGCCCGAGCGGGGGGGCTCAATGAGCAGTTCTTC
CASSLARAGGLNEQFF